One TCR beta chain is described in this entry. Antigen: not known. Measured with immunoSEQ multiplex PCR; TCRdb has only the in-frame clones, and not every one. The sample holds around 78,000 clones, around 82% seen once. The record originates from a study of T cells in localized non-small cell lung cancer. Notes on the study in general: Since sequencing was restricted to only one region of the tumor, intratumor heterogeneity remains a possibility. Uninvolved adjacent lung showed higher T cell clonality than tumor. There were a median roughly 60 of the top 100 tumor clones appearing in adjacent lung.

The CDR3 extends over 13 amino acids. Between the trimmed V and J ends, which lost 8 bases and 8 bases, there was a span of 13 bases. Germline lookup yields CDR1 MNHNS and CDR2 SASEGT. This sequence joins TRBV6-1 and TRBJ1-6; D is uncertain. The sequencing used peripheral blood, collected before any cancer treatment. The clonotype originates from an older female donor with stage I lung adenocarcinoma. In DNA form, the CDR3 reads TGTGCCAGCCTGTCCCGTCCGGATTCACCCCTCCACTTT. This encodes CASLSRPDSPLHF.